This is a list of T cell receptor beta chains from one sample in a study of blood T cell repertoires in COVID-19. TCRdb's table, derived via immunoSEQ multiplex PCR, lists solely in-frame clones and lacks some. The sample consists of 400,000 to 450,000 clones, more than 80% of them appearing once. The sequencing sample was made of peripheral blood. The receptors originated from a woman in her 30s with active or convalescent COVID-19. CDR3s include the opening cysteine and the closing phenylalanine or tryptophan. A D gene is named only where the DNA matches it firmly. Size is stated for part of the rows, as once, few or many counts, or as a class when the clone is expanded.

size | length | J | V | D | CDR3 | DNA
NA | 17 | TRBJ2-7 | TRBV4-1 | NA | CASSQEGFGRGTYEQYF | TGCGCCAGCAGCCAAGAGGGGTTCGGCAGGGGAACCTACGAGCAGTACTTC
once | 14 | TRBJ1-2 | TRBV28 | TRBD1 | CASSTTGTDYGYTF | TGTGCCAGCAGTACCACCGGGACAGATTATGGCTACACCTTC
NA | 18 | TRBJ1-6 | TRBV7-2 | TRBD1 | CASSSRTGRFVYNSPLHF | TGTGCCAGCAGCTCCAGGACAGGGAGGTTTGTCTATAATTCACCCCTCCACTTT
NA | 14 | TRBJ2-3 | TRBV5-1 | NA | CASQVGGSTDTQYF | TGCGCCAGCCAGGTGGGAGGTTCCACAGATACGCAGTATTTT
NA | 15 | TRBJ1-1 | TRBV16 | NA | CASSQTIRGDTEAFF | TGTGCCAGCTCCCAGACAATACGGGGGGACACTGAAGCTTTCTTT
NA | 15 | TRBJ1-3 | TRBV18 | TRBD1 | CASTGQGRTGNTIYF | TGTGCCAGCACGGGACAGGGCAGGACTGGAAACACCATATATTTT
NA | 16 | TRBJ1-3 | TRBV14 | NA | CASSPFGDGVGNTIYF | TGTGCCAGCAGCCCATTCGGGGATGGGGTTGGAAACACCATATATTTT
NA | 16 | TRBJ1-3 | TRBV6-1 | NA | CASSGGGQTYRNTIYF | TGTGCCAGCAGTGGGGGTGGACAAACTTATCGAAACACCATATATTTT
NA | 16 | TRBJ2-7 | TRBV2 | TRBD1 | CASSEPGQGASYEQYF | TGTGCCAGCAGTGAACCGGGGCAGGGGGCCTCCTACGAGCAGTACTTC
NA | 15 | TRBJ2-7 | TRBV3-1/TRBV3-2 | NA | CASSPDGSWAYEQYF | TGTGCCAGCAGCCCCGATGGGAGTTGGGCCTACGAGCAGTACTTC
many | 21 | TRBJ2-7 | TRBV6-6 | NA | CASSHTTSYRDARRSSYEQYF | TGTGCCAGCAGTCATACAACCTCCTACAGGGATGCCCGAAGAAGCTCCTACGAGCAGTACTTC
once | 15 | TRBJ1-1 | TRBV10-1 | TRBD1 | CASSIGQVGNTEAFF | TGCGCCAGCAGTATTGGACAGGTCGGGAACACTGAAGCTTTCTTT
NA | 15 | TRBJ2-7 | TRBV6-1 | TRBD2 | CASSEGASGAYEQYF | TGTGCCAGCAGTGAAGGTGCTAGCGGCGCCTACGAGCAGTACTTC
NA | 17 | TRBJ2-4 | TRBV27 | NA | CASSLSSGALAKNIQYF | TGTGCCAGCAGTTTATCTTCCGGAGCGCTAGCCAAAAACATTCAGTACTTC
NA | 12 | TRBJ2-7 | TRBV29-1 | TRBD2 | CSVNAGGGEQYF | TGCAGCGTTAACGCGGGAGGTGGCGAGCAGTACTTC
NA | 12 | TRBJ1-5 | TRBV12-3/TRBV12-4 | TRBD1 | CASARGQQPQHF | TGTGCCAGCGCCAGGGGGCAACAGCCCCAGCATTTT